The 21 T cell receptor beta chains in this list originate from one sample, sequenced in a study of blood T cell repertoires in COVID-19. Sequencing used immunoSEQ multiplex PCR; TCRdb keeps in-frame clones, though not all of them. The sample has some 350,000 clones, 80% to 90% seen once; the top ten hold about 6.3%. The sequenced sample was peripheral blood. Receptors were obtained from a woman aged 45-65 years with COVID-19, enrolled during active disease.

The chain recombines TRBV15 with TRBJ2-3; no definite D call. The ends were cut back, 5 bases at V and 4 bases at J, with 16 bases in the middle. CDR1 and CDR2 from the germline V gene are LNHNV and YYDKDF (reference sequence). The CDR3 is made up of 15 amino acids. DNA of the CDR3: TGTGCCACCAGCTCCTTAAACAGAGATTCAGATACGCAGTATTTT. This codes for CATSSLNRDSDTQYF.

This clone was observed a few times. This chain joins TRBV21-1 and TRBJ2-2; the table's D gene call, TRBD2, was not cross checked with the DNA. TRBV21-1 is noted as a pseudogene. The CDR3 spans 16 residues. CDR3 bases: TGTGCCAGCAGCAAAGCGGAGGGAGTTTGGACCGGGGAGCTGTTTTTT. Protein sequence: CASSKAEGVWTGELFF.

The CDR3 DNA reads TGTGCCAGCAGTCTACTAGCGAATTCCTACAATGAGCAGTTCTTC. This translates into CASSLLANSYNEQFF. V gene TRBV6-2 or TRBV6-3 combines with J gene TRBJ2-1; 7 positions agree with TRBD2. The J segment lost 1 base and the V segment lost 5 bases, leaving 5 bases of the junction unmatched. The CDR3 length is 15 residues. Germline CDR1 MNHEY, CDR2 SVGEGT.

This chain links TRBV29-1 with TRBJ2-4, with a weak D call TRBD1 (5 bases). CDR3 length: 13 amino acids. Trimming cost V 7 bases and J 0 bases, with 10 bases left between them. Germline values: CDR1 SQVTM, CDR2 ANQGSEA. The CDR3 protein is CSAEGVAKNIQYF. For the CDR3, the DNA is TGCAGCGCGGAAGGGGTAGCCAAAAACATTCAGTACTTC.

Only one count was recorded for this clone. This chain uses TRBV6-5 with TRBJ1-2; D call uncertain. Germline assignment: CDR1 MNHEY and CDR2 SVGAGI. The ends were cut back, 8 bases at V and 8 bases at J, with 18 bases in the middle. This CDR3 region has 13 residues. The CDR3 coding sequence is TGTGCCAGCGCAAAAGGACGGTGGGAGGGCTACACCTTC. It yields the protein CASAKGRWEGYTF.

This chain joins TRBV11-2 and TRBJ2-7; possibly TRBD1 for D (5 bases). The germline V gene has CDR1 SGHAT and CDR2 FQNNGV. Trimming stripped 5 bases from V and 4 bases from J, with 18 bases between. This CDR3 region has 15 residues. The CDR3 region is CASSTPRLGVYEQYF. DNA for the CDR3: TGTGCCAGCAGCACCCCAAGGCTAGGGGTTTACGAGCAGTACTTC.

This clone is a singleton in its sample. This chain connects TRBV5-6 to TRBJ2-3; 7 nucleotides match TRBD2. The V segment lost 0 bases and the J segment 9 bases; nucleotides outside the gene matches: 13. Germline V gives CDR1 SGHDT, CDR2 YYEEEE. The CDR3 is 16 residues long. CDR3 DNA sequence: TGTGCCAGCAGCTTGGAGGAGCGGGGTACCTGGCGAACGCAGTATTTT. As protein: CASSLEERGTWRTQYF.

The rearrangement joins TRBV6-2 or TRBV6-3 to TRBJ2-7; D is undetermined. Trimming pared 0 bases from V and 2 bases from J, leaving 14 bases between. CDR3 length: 16 residues. Germline values: CDR1 MNHEY, CDR2 SVGEGT. The CDR3 DNA reads TGTGCCAGCAGTTACTCTTCCCTGAGTGTTACCTACGAGCAGTACTTC. It is translated as CASSYSSLSVTYEQYF.

As for this clone: Other DNA sequences in this sample translate to the same CDR3. The chain has TRBV5-1 and TRBJ2-1; 8 bases match TRBD2. The CDR3 is 14 amino acids. After removal of 4 bases from V and 2 bases from J, the junction contained 2 bases not matched to a gene. Per germline, CDR1 SGHRS and CDR2 YFSETQ. The CDR3 protein is CASSPGGAYNEQFF. The CDR3 DNA reads TGCGCCAGCAGCCCGGGAGGGGCCTACAATGAGCAGTTCTTC.

V is TRBV7-8 and J is TRBJ1-4, with 11 nucleotides matching TRBD1. The junction had 13 bases not matched to a gene; V was cut back by 3 bases and J by 1 base. The CDR3 sequence is 20 residues long. Germline assignment: CDR1 SGHVS and CDR2 FQNEAQ. The CDR3: CASSFRGQGASSRTNEKLFF. The CDR3 DNA is TGTGCCAGCAGCTTCCGTGGACAGGGGGCTTCGAGTAGAACTAATGAAAAACTGTTTTTT.

This clone was observed a handful of times. The gene calls are TRBV7-8 and TRBJ1-4; 10 nucleotides agree with TRBD1. Trimming took 5 bases from V and 8 from J; bases not matched to a gene: 5. This CDR3 contains 14 residues. Germline CDR1 reads SGHVS; CDR2 reads FQNEAQ. In DNA, the CDR3 is TGTGCCAGCAGCGAAGACAGGGGGCGGGAAAAACTGTTTTTT. This gives the protein CASSEDRGREKLFF.

This clone was counted between two and nine times. The chain recombines TRBV11-1 with TRBJ1-3, with 8 bases that match TRBD1. Trimming took 5 bases from V and 5 from J; bases not matched to a gene: 5. The germline V gene has CDR1 SGHAT and CDR2 FQDESV (reference sequence). The CDR3 is made up of 14 amino acids. CDR3 nucleotides: TGTGCCAGCAGCACCAGGACAGGGCGAAACACCATATATTTT. Encoded protein: CASSTRTGRNTIYF.

V and J are TRBV6-5 and TRBJ1-6, with D maybe TRBD1 (5 bases). This CDR3 has 14 amino acids. The germline V and J ends were trimmed by 6 bases and 11 bases, with 17 bases remaining between them. Germline V gene data show CDR1 as MNHEY and CDR2 as SVGAGI. CDR3 coding DNA: TGTGCCAGCAGACGACAGACGGGCGCTACACCCCTCCACTTT. It codes for CASRRQTGATPLHF.

V is TRBV6-4 and J is TRBJ2-7; D unclear. This CDR3 region has 13 residues. The V gene's germline CDR1 is MRHNA and CDR2 SNTAGT. Trimming removed 0 bases from V and 6 bases from J, with 9 bases in between. CDR3 in DNA: TGTGCCAGCAGTGACTCGATTTGGAGCGAGCAGTACTTC. Protein: CASSDSIWSEQYF.

The gene calls are TRBV27 and TRBJ2-2; 8 bases line up with TRBD1. The germline V gene encodes CDR1 MNHEY and CDR2 SMNVEV (reference sequence). Trimming cost V 1 base and J 6 bases; bases outside gene matches: 10. There are 17 residues in the CDR3. CDR3 DNA sequence: TGTGCCAGCAGTTTATGGTCGGCAGGGGGCTTACCCGGGGAGCTGTTTTTT. It translates to CASSLWSAGGLPGELFF.

This chain links TRBV5-1 with TRBJ1-1; 7 nucleotides match TRBD1. This CDR3 has 15 amino acids. Germline trimming cut 4 bases from V and 7 bases from J; bases unmatched to any gene: 13. From germline, CDR1 is SGHRS and CDR2 YFSETQ. The CDR3 nucleotides read TGCGCCAGCAGCCCGGGACAGCGGCACACTGGTGAAGCTTTCTTT. It encodes CASSPGQRHTGEAFF.

The V call is TRBV24-1, the J call TRBJ2-3; TRBD2 agrees at 8 bases. CDR1 KGHDR and CDR2 SFDVKD come from the germline V gene. Unmatched junction bases numbered 16, after V lost 5 bases and J lost 4 bases. This CDR3 is built from 18 residues. CDR3 coding DNA: TGTGCCACCAGTGGTCAAACTTTCGAGCGGGAGAGTTCAGATACGCAGTATTTT. Protein sequence: CATSGQTFERESSDTQYF.

The J gene is TRBJ1-4, the V gene TRBV7-6, with D perhaps TRBD1 (5 bases). CDR1 SGHVS and CDR2 FNYEAQ come from the germline V gene. The CDR3 loop spans 15 amino acids. With 1 base removed from V and 4 bases from J, the gap between germline ends came to 10 bases. The CDR3 DNA reads TGTGCCAGCAGCTTAGTTGCAGGGTTTAATGAAAAACTGTTTTTT. This gives the protein CASSLVAGFNEKLFF. The full variable domain, completed using reference TRBV7-6 and TRBJ1-4, is GAGVSQSPRYKVTKRGQDVALRCDPISGHVSLYWYRQALGQGPEFLTYFNYEAQQDKSGLPNDRFSAERPEGSISTLTIQRTEQRDSAMYRCASSLVAGFNEKLFFGSGTQLSVL.

The chain couples TRBV5-4 to TRBJ2-7; 7 bases line up with TRBD1. The CDR3 sequence is 14 residues long. The germline V gene has CDR1 SGHNT and CDR2 YYREEE (reference sequence). The V gene end was trimmed by 3 bases and the J gene end by 2 bases; junction bases not matched to a gene: 5. The CDR3 loop is CASSWGQGAYEQYF. CDR3 bases: TGTGCCAGCAGCTGGGGTCAGGGGGCCTACGAGCAGTACTTC.

The V gene is TRBV2, the J gene TRBJ1-2, with 7 bases matching TRBD1. Trimming cost V 6 bases and J 8 bases; bases outside gene matches: 6. Per germline, CDR1 SNHLY and CDR2 FYNNEI. There are 12 residues in the CDR3. This CDR3 is CASRGQLGGYTF. The CDR3 bases are TGTGCCAGCAGGGGACAGTTAGGCGGCTACACCTTC.

The chain employs TRBV14 and TRBJ2-3; D is ambiguous. V dropped 1 base and J dropped 8 bases, with 4 bases sitting between them. Germline V gives CDR1 SGHDN, CDR2 FVKESK. The CDR3 loop spans 11 amino acids. This chain's CDR3 is CASSQVSTQYF. The CDR3 DNA reads TGTGCCAGCAGCCAAGTTAGTACGCAGTATTTT.